These 15 T cell receptor beta chains were sequenced from one sample in a study of control samples from healthy donors and cancer patients. Repertoires were generated with immunoSEQ multiplex PCR, while TCRdb's copy carries only in-frame clones and drops some. The sample records about 77,000 clones, 85% to 95% being singletons. The sequencing input was blood. The receptors were gathered from a woman in her sixties or seventies in good health.

The genes are TRBV6-5 and TRBJ2-2; 11 nucleotides line up with TRBD2. This CDR3 spans 16 amino acids. The germline CDR1 and CDR2 sequences are MNHEY and SVGAGI. V lost 6 bases to trimming and J lost 3 bases; unmatched junction nucleotides: 6. The CDR3: CASRYGTSGDTGELFF. In DNA, the CDR3 is TGTGCCAGCAGATACGGGACTAGCGGCGACACCGGGGAGCTGTTTTTT.

J is TRBJ2-1 and V is TRBV5-1; maybe TRBD2 (6 bases). This CDR3 is 16 amino acids long. V was cut by 6 bases and J by 0 bases, with 16 bases left in between. Looked up from germline, CDR1 is SGHRS and CDR2 is YFSETQ. CDR3 bases: TGCGCCAGCACCCCAACTAGCCCGAGCTCCTACAATGAGCAGTTCTTC. It encodes CASTPTSPSSYNEQFF.

This clone was detected only once. The rearrangement links TRBV10-3 to TRBJ1-2; 8 bases match TRBD1. CDR3 length: 13 residues. Trimming took 6 bases from V and 8 from J; bases not matched to a gene: 8. The germline CDR1 and CDR2 sequences are ENHRY and SYGVKD. The CDR3 sequence: CAIRHQGAAGYTF. Here the CDR3 DNA reads TGTGCCATCAGACACCAGGGGGCTGCGGGCTACACCTTC.

This chain connects TRBV4-1 to TRBJ2-2, with 7 bases aligning to TRBD1. With V trimmed by 5 bases and J by 3 bases, 12 bases remained unmatched. The CDR3 covers 17 residues. The germline CDR1 and CDR2 sequences are MGHRA and YSYEKL. The CDR3 DNA sequence: TGCGCCAGCAGCAAGGGGAGACAGGGAACGCACACCGGGGAGCTGTTTTTT. Translated: CASSKGRQGTHTGELFF.

The CDR3 is CASSHGTDTQYF. The CDR3 coding sequence is TGTGCCAGTAGCCACGGCACAGATACGCAGTATTTT. The chain links TRBV19 to TRBJ2-3; no definite D call. The V gene lost 6 bases and the J gene lost 1 base, with 5 bases spanning the gap. CDR1 LNHDA and CDR2 SQIVND come from the germline V gene (reference sequence). CDR3 length: 12 amino acids.

This clone appeared a single time. V and J are TRBV27 and TRBJ1-6, with TRBD1 as a possible D gene (5 bases). Trimming removed 4 bases from V and 7 bases from J, with 14 bases in between. Germline assignment: CDR1 MNHEY and CDR2 SMNVEV (reference sequence). This CDR3 is 15 amino acids long. The CDR3 loop is CASSSPGQQNSPLHF. The CDR3 region has the DNA TGTGCCAGCAGTTCCCCCGGACAACAAAATTCACCCCTCCACTTT.

V gene TRBV29-1 combines with J gene TRBJ1-1; 10 positions agree with TRBD1. Per germline, CDR1 SQVTM and CDR2 ANQGSEA. The ends lost 6 bases at V and 5 bases at J; junction bases unmatched: 3. The CDR3 covers 12 residues. The DNA of the CDR3 is TGCAGCGTCCGGGACAGGGGAACTGAAGCTTTCTTT. Translated, it gives CSVRDRGTEAFF.

The chain employs TRBV5-1 and TRBJ2-6; 7 bases are a match to TRBD1. Germline CDR1 is SGHRS and CDR2 is YFSETQ. J gave up 2 bases and V 5 bases, and 1 base lay outside the gene matches. This CDR3 has 14 amino acids. The CDR3 reads CASRGTAGANVLTF. CDR3 DNA sequence: TGCGCCAGCAGGGGGACAGCTGGGGCCAACGTCCTGACTTTC.

The chain uses TRBV9 and TRBJ2-1, with D unresolved. Germline V gene data show CDR1 as SGDLS and CDR2 as YYNGEE. The V gene lost 3 bases and the J gene lost 0 bases, with 7 bases spanning the gap. CDR3 length: 14 residues. CDR3 nucleotide sequence: TGTGCCAGCAGCGGGGGTAGCTCCTACAATGAGCAGTTCTTC. As protein: CASSGGSSYNEQFF.

J is TRBJ2-6 and V is TRBV29-1, with 9 bases matching TRBD1. After removal of 1 base from V and 0 bases from J, the junction contained 1 base not matched to a gene. The V gene's germline CDR1 is SQVTM and CDR2 ANQGSEA. This CDR3 comprises 16 residues. CDR3 sequence reads: CSVEGTGDSGANVLTF. The DNA for the CDR3 is TGCAGCGTTGAAGGGACAGGGGACTCTGGGGCCAACGTCCTGACTTTC.

The rearrangement links TRBV6-2 or TRBV6-3 to TRBJ1-1; D remains ambiguous. In germline, CDR1 is MNHEY, CDR2 SVGEGT. Trimming stripped 0 bases from V and 5 bases from J, with 19 bases between. This CDR3 has 17 residues. CDR3 DNA: TGTGCCAGCAGTTACTCGACTACCTTAACCAAGGAAACTGAAGCTTTCTTT. Translating gives CASSYSTTLTKETEAFF.

The gene calls are TRBV5-1 and TRBJ2-2, with 9 bases aligning to TRBD1. The CDR3 covers 15 residues. The ends lost 3 bases at V and 2 bases at J; junction bases unmatched: 2. CDR1 SGHRS and CDR2 YFSETQ come from the germline V gene. The CDR3: CASSSGQGNTGELFF. In DNA, the CDR3 is TGCGCCAGCAGCTCGGGACAGGGCAACACCGGGGAGCTGTTTTTT.

In nucleotides, the CDR3 is TGTGCCAGCAGTAAGGTGGATGCAAGAATTCAGTACTTC. It encodes CASSKVDARIQYF. The chain combines TRBV7-2 with TRBJ2-4; D not resolved. Germline V gene sequence: CDR1 SGHTA, CDR2 FQGNSA. This CDR3 contains 13 residues. V dropped 6 bases and J dropped 10 bases, with 16 bases sitting between them.

The chain couples TRBV19 to TRBJ2-4; weak D call: TRBD2 (6 bases). CDR3 length: 14 amino acids. Per the germline V gene, CDR1 is LNHDA and CDR2 is SQIVND (reference sequence). Trimming stripped 6 bases from V and 0 bases from J, with 9 bases between. CDR3 nucleotides: TGTGCCAGTAGGGCCGGGGGAGCCAAAAACATTCAGTACTTC. Encoded protein: CASRAGGAKNIQYF.

CDR3 sequence reads: CASSPSGGPLGLYAPIQYF. In DNA form, the CDR3 reads TGTGCCAGCAGCCCAAGCGGGGGCCCATTGGGACTATACGCCCCCATTCAGTACTTC. The chain uses TRBV3-1 (or the pseudogene TRBV3-2) and TRBJ2-4; 8 bases line up with TRBD2. V lost 4 bases, J lost 9 bases, and 23 bases stayed unmatched. The CDR3 is 19 residues long. The germline V gene encodes CDR1 LGHDT and CDR2 YNNKEL (reference sequence).